The entry below gives a single T cell receptor (beta chain) sequence along with its context. Its antigen remains unidentified. This record comes from a study of T cell clonotyping in hematopoietic cell transplantation. Study-level results: Recipient TCR diversity dropped after transplant; expanded clonotypes rose from day 30 to 180. At the given depth, recipient repertoires were over 95% de novo clonotypes. Broader posttransplant TCR repertoire diversity was predicted by graft donor and pretransplant recipient Inverse Simpson Index values.

Only in-frame clones appear in the TCRdb table, and some are missing; sequencing was by immunoSEQ multiplex PCR. The table shows more than 11,000 clones, with over 95% occurring only once. Sample: peripheral blood mononuclear cells, taken 30 days after allogeneic stem cell transplant. This TCR derives from a female patient in her fifties or sixties who had an allogeneic stem cell transplant from an unrelated donor, so T cells may come from the graft donor. Some clones in this sample may be carry-over from other donors' samples.

CDR3 residues: CASSDPSGPSGANVLTF. The CDR3, as DNA: TGTGCCAGCAGTGACCCATCGGGACCCTCTGGGGCCAACGTCCTGACTTTC. The rearrangement uses TRBV6-4 and TRBJ2-6, with D perhaps matching TRBD1 or TRBD2 (5 bases each). The ends were cut back, 2 bases at V and 0 bases at J, with 11 bases in the middle. The germline V gene encodes CDR1 MRHNA and CDR2 SNTAGT. The CDR3 is made up of 17 amino acids.